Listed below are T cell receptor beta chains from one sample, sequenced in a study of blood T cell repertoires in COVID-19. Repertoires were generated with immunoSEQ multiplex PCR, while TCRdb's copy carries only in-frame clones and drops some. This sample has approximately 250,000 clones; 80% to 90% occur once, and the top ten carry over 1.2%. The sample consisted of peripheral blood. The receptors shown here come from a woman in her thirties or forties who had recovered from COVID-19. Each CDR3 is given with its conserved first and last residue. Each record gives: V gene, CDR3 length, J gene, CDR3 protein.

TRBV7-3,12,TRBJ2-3,CASSSTGDTQYF
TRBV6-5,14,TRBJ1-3,CASSSGGSGNTIYF
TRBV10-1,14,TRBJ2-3,CASSETGRADTQYF
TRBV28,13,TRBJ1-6,CATTVSYNSPLHF
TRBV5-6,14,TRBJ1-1,CASSILGQDQLAFF
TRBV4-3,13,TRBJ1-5,CASSQGSGQPQHF
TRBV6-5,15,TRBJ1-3,CASKKSGHSGNTIYF
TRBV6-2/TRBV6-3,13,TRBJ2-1,CASSPLAGNEQFF
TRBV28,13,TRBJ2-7,CASSLKGVNEQYF
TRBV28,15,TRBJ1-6,CASSFLDRALTPLHF
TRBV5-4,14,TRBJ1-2,CASSLGLTGDGYTF